The source of this TCR beta chain is a study of cytomegalovirus exposure and HLA in healthy donors. Study-level information: Both the roughly 120 validation repertoires and the approximately 700 first-cohort repertoires used the same platform, as reported by a later analysis. Study conclusions and caveats: Some TCR beta chains (about 170 of them) were listed as cytomegalovirus-associated. One later analysis, an examination of the roughly 110 validation repertoires, found that first-cohort TCR clusters tended to co-occur in them.

As to this clone: The target antigen is unknown.

V gave up 6 bases and J gave up 3 bases; unmatched junction bases: 5. The length of the CDR3 is 14 residues. In germline, CDR1 is MNHEY, CDR2 SMNVEV (reference sequence). Method: immunoSEQ multiplex PCR; TCRdb's copy keeps in-frame clones and lacks some. The repertoire holds 130,000 to 150,000 clones, with 70% to 90% as singletons. V usage is TRBV27 and J usage is TRBJ2-7; 10 nucleotides match TRBD1. The sequenced material came from PBMCs. The sequence came from a woman aged 18-29 years in good health and CMV-seropositive. In nucleotides, the CDR3 is TGTGCCAGCAGGGGGGGACAGGGGATCTACGAGCAGTACTTC. Amino acid sequence: CASRGGQGIYEQYF.